Presented here are 26 T cell receptor beta chains from one specimen sequenced in a study of cytomegalovirus exposure and HLA in healthy donors. The study ran its PCR with 60 Vbeta and 13 Jbeta primers. The repertoire was sequenced with immunoSEQ multiplex PCR; TCRdb's copy has only in-frame clones and lacks some. The data contain about 110,000 clones, around 80% of them seen just once; the ten biggest clones take up 0.24%. The sequenced material came from PBMCs. The origin of the receptors is a middle-aged man in good health and CMV-seronegative.

The chain employs TRBV2 and TRBJ1-5; D is uncertain. V dropped 8 bases and J dropped 0 bases, with 17 bases sitting between them. There are 16 residues in the CDR3. Germline CDR1 is SNHLY and CDR2 is FYNNEI. The CDR3 here is CASGAGSEYSNQPQHF. The CDR3 coding sequence is TGTGCCAGCGGAGCGGGCAGCGAATATAGCAATCAGCCCCAGCATTTT.

This chain uses TRBV4-2 with TRBJ2-4; 9 nucleotides align to TRBD2. Germline V gives CDR1 LGHNA, CDR2 YNFKEQ. There are 17 residues in the CDR3. V lost 3 bases, J lost 8 bases, and 14 bases stayed unmatched. CDR3 loop: CASSHPARREGPHIQYF. The CDR3 DNA sequence: TGTGCCAGCAGCCACCCCGCGAGGCGGGAGGGCCCCCACATTCAGTACTTC.

This clone was recorded a few times. The V call is TRBV9, the J call TRBJ1-3, with a tentative D call TRBD1 (6 bases). The CDR3 loop spans 16 amino acids. Germline loops: CDR1 SGDLS, CDR2 YYNGEE. V lost 1 base to trimming and J lost 0 bases, with 11 bases between them. CDR3 sequence (DNA): TGTGCCAGCAGCGTACAGACAGGCCACTCTGGAAACACCATATATTTT. Protein sequence: CASSVQTGHSGNTIYF.

This clone was seen more than once but under ten times. The J gene is TRBJ2-1, the V gene TRBV14, with D possibly matching TRBD2 (6 bases). This CDR3 comprises 14 residues. Germline-derived CDR1 and CDR2 are SGHDN and FVKESK. Trimming left V 6 bases short and J 3 bases short, with 12 bases between. The CDR3 sequence: CASSRGGIYNEQFF. CDR3 DNA sequence: TGTGCCAGCAGTCGTGGAGGGATCTACAATGAGCAGTTCTTC.

The rearrangement uses TRBV28 and TRBJ2-3, with 9 bases identical to TRBD2. V lost 7 bases, J lost 5 bases, and 4 bases stayed unmatched. In germline, CDR1 is MDHEN, CDR2 SYDVKM. The CDR3 has 13 residues. The chain's CDR3 is CASTGLALDTQYF. In DNA form, the CDR3 reads TGTGCCAGCACGGGACTAGCTTTAGATACGCAGTATTTT.

This rearrangement joins TRBV30 to TRBJ2-7; a weak D match, TRBD1 (6 bases). V was trimmed by 5 bases and J by 0 bases, leaving 14 bases between them. The CDR3 is made up of 14 amino acids. Germline CDR1 and CDR2: GTSNPN and SVGIG (reference sequence). CDR3 loop: CAWCQGSSSYEQYF. The CDR3 bases are TGTGCCTGGTGTCAGGGGTCGAGCTCCTACGAGCAGTACTTC.

V usage is TRBV7-2 and J usage is TRBJ1-3; TRBD1 is a possible D gene (5 bases). The CDR3 loop spans 13 amino acids. Trimming took 2 bases from V and 5 from J, leaving 7 bases between them. Germline V lookup: CDR1 SGHTA, CDR2 FQGNSA. As DNA, the CDR3 is TGTGCCAGCAGCTTAACGGACAGAAACACCATATATTTT. Translated, it gives CASSLTDRNTIYF.

This chain connects TRBV2 to TRBJ2-1; the D gene is possibly TRBD2 (5 bases). This CDR3 is built from 10 residues. Germline V gene lookup returns CDR1 SNHLY and CDR2 FYNNEI. CDR3 DNA sequence: TGTGCATTCGAGGAGGATGAGCAGTTCTTC. It is translated as CAFEEDEQFF.

This chain uses TRBV27 with TRBJ2-1, with 7 bases identical to TRBD1. Germline lookup yields CDR1 MNHEY and CDR2 SMNVEV (reference sequence). CDR3 length: 17 residues. Trimming removed 3 bases from V and 1 base from J; junction bases left unmatched: 9. The CDR3 loop is CASSFQANRGSYNEQFF. CDR3 in DNA: TGTGCCAGCAGTTTCCAAGCGAACAGGGGTTCCTACAATGAGCAGTTCTTC.

In the case of this clone: The CDR3 does not close with the conserved phenylalanine or tryptophan, likely indicating a read error. The chain has TRBV11-2 and TRBJ1-1, with D unresolved. V shed 3 bases and J shed 7 bases, with 6 bases lying between them. Germline V lookup: CDR1 SGHAT, CDR2 FQNNGV. This CDR3 contains 11 residues. In DNA, the CDR3 is TGTGCCAGCAGCTTGGGAGTTGAAGCTTTCTCT. Its translation is CASSLGVEAFS.

The rearrangement joins TRBV6-6 to TRBJ1-5; TRBD1 is a possible D gene (5 bases). This CDR3 has 12 amino acids. Trimming pared 6 bases from V and 9 bases from J, leaving 12 bases between. From germline, CDR1 is MNHNY and CDR2 SVGAGI (reference sequence). The DNA of the CDR3 is TGTGCCAGCAGCCCAGGGATTCGGCCCCAGCATTTT. Protein: CASSPGIRPQHF.

The rearrangement uses TRBV7-9 and TRBJ1-2; 8 nucleotides align to TRBD1. The CDR3 runs 17 residues. V was pared by 5 bases and J by 3 bases, with 14 bases of the junction left unmatched. CDR1 is SEHNR and CDR2 is FQNEAQ in the germline V gene (reference sequence). The CDR3 DNA sequence: TGTGCCAGCAGCCTCCCAGGGGGCGAAGTTCTCGACTATGGCTACACCTTC. This encodes CASSLPGGEVLDYGYTF.

The chain uses TRBV9 and TRBJ2-7; 9 bases match TRBD1. CDR3 length: 14 amino acids. The junction had 4 bases not matched to a gene; V was cut back by 0 bases and J by 6 bases. Germline lookup yields CDR1 SGDLS and CDR2 YYNGEE. The CDR3 nucleotides are TGTGCCAGCAGCGTAGGTGCGACAGGGGGCGAGCAGTACTTC. Translation gives CASSVGATGGEQYF.

The sample holds one count of this clone. The chain has TRBV28 and TRBJ2-7, with a weak D call TRBD1 (7 bases). This CDR3 comprises 15 residues. Germline lookup yields CDR1 MDHEN and CDR2 SYDVKM. Trimming removed 6 bases from V and 0 bases from J, with 15 bases in between. CDR3 region: CASSKGGQSSYEQYF. CDR3 bases: TGTGCCAGCAGCAAGGGGGGACAGAGCTCCTACGAGCAGTACTTC.

This clone was detected a few times. The chain is built from TRBV7-6 and TRBJ2-2; weak D call: TRBD1 (5 bases). This CDR3 has 14 amino acids. CDR1 and CDR2 (germline): SGHVS, FNYEAQ. The ends were cut back, 4 bases at V and 1 base at J, with 7 bases in the middle. The CDR3 bases are TGTGCCAGCAGCTACAGGAGGAACACCGGGGAGCTGTTTTTT. It specifies CASSYRRNTGELFF.

This clone was picked up a small number of times. This chain joins TRBV7-3 and TRBJ1-5, with TRBD1 matching 7 bases. V lost 6 bases to trimming and J lost 2 bases; unmatched junction nucleotides: 10. Looked up from germline, CDR1 is SGHTA and CDR2 is FQGTGA. The CDR3 length is 16 residues. The CDR3 DNA reads TGTGCCAGCAGTTTTCTAGGGGGCGCGGGCAATCAGCCCCAGCATTTT. This gives the protein CASSFLGGAGNQPQHF.

The DNA of the CDR3 is TGTGCCAGTAGTATCCAGTCAGGGGGAAATAGGGAAGCTTTCTTT. The encoded protein is CASSIQSGGNREAFF. The chain recombines TRBV19 with TRBJ1-1; TRBD1 matches at 7 bases. Germline-derived CDR1 and CDR2 are LNHDA and SQIVND (reference sequence). V lost 3 bases, J lost 8 bases, and 12 bases stayed unmatched. CDR3 size: 15 residues.

This clone was seen a handful of times. The chain links TRBV7-2 to TRBJ2-7; TRBD1 matches 8 bases. The CDR3 spans 15 residues. The germline gives CDR1 SGHTA, CDR2 FQGNSA. The V gene end was trimmed by 3 bases and the J gene end by 2 bases; junction bases not matched to a gene: 6. The DNA for the CDR3 is TGTGCCAGCAGCTTCCTAAGGGACAGGCCCTACGAGCAGTACTTC. Its protein is CASSFLRDRPYEQYF.

This rearrangement joins TRBV9 to TRBJ1-1; D gene unclear. Trimming pared 0 bases from V and 6 bases from J, leaving 12 bases between. From germline, CDR1 is SGDLS and CDR2 YYNGEE. This CDR3 has 14 residues. Here the CDR3 DNA reads TGTGCCAGCAGCGTAGCTCTCGGTCTCTCTGAAGCTTTCTTT. Protein sequence: CASSVALGLSEAFF.

With respect to this clone: The same CDR3 can be traced to other DNA sequences in this sample. The chain employs TRBV28 and TRBJ2-7; 11 bases align to TRBD1. This CDR3 has 14 residues. Trimming cost V 5 bases and J 4 bases; bases outside gene matches: 4. Germline loops: CDR1 MDHEN, CDR2 SYDVKM. In nucleotides, the CDR3 is TGTGCCAGCAGTCGGACAGGGGGCCCATACGAGCAGTACTTC. Its protein is CASSRTGGPYEQYF. The full variable domain, its missing parts supplied by reference TRBV28 and TRBJ2-7, is DVKVTQSSRYLVKRTGEKVFLECVQDMDHENMFWYRQDPGLGLRLIYFSYDVKMKEKGDIPEGYSVSREKKERFSLILESASTNQTSMYLCASSRTGGPYEQYFGPGTRLTVT.

About this clone: The junction shows a germline mismatch at one end, possibly a read error. The chain recombines TRBV2 with TRBJ1-2; weak D call: TRBD1 (6 bases). The CDR3 covers 14 residues. Germline V gives CDR1 SNHLY, CDR2 FYNNEI. The CDR3 region has the DNA TGTGCCAGTGGGTCGGACAGCTTTAACTATGGCTACCCCTTC. Translation gives CASGSDSFNYGYPF.

This clone was observed a single time. Other DNA sequences within the sample encode an identical CDR3. The chain uses TRBV9 and TRBJ2-7; 8 bases align to TRBD1. The trim removed 4 bases at V and 3 bases at J, leaving 6 bases unmatched. Germline CDR1 SGDLS, CDR2 YYNGEE. The length of the CDR3 is 14 residues. CDR3 sequence reads: CASSPGQGFYEQYF. The CDR3, as DNA: TGTGCCAGCAGCCCAGGACAGGGTTTCTACGAGCAGTACTTC.

The J gene is TRBJ1-2, the V gene TRBV5-4; tentatively, D is TRBD1 (5 bases). Germline-derived CDR1 and CDR2 are SGHNT and YYREEE (reference sequence). The V end lost 3 bases, the J end lost 4 bases, and 10 bases lay between the germline ends. The CDR3 spans 13 residues. The DNA for the CDR3 is TGTGCCAGCAGCTCCGGGACTTCCTATGGCTACACCTTC. It specifies CASSSGTSYGYTF.

V gene TRBV7-3 combines with J gene TRBJ2-3; D is unresolved. V was pared by 1 base and J by 2 bases, with 7 bases between. There are 14 residues in the CDR3. CDR1 and CDR2 (germline): SGHTA, FQGTGA. This CDR3 is CASSLRGTTDTQYF. The DNA for the CDR3 is TGTGCCAGCAGCTTAAGAGGTACCACAGATACGCAGTATTTT.

The chain joins TRBV9 to TRBJ2-5, with 10 positions matching TRBD1. CDR3 length equals 14 residues. Trimming cost V 0 bases and J 5 bases; bases outside gene matches: 1. Germline CDR1 and CDR2: SGDLS and YYNGEE. The chain's CDR3 is CASSVEGQGETQYF. CDR3 nucleotide sequence: TGTGCCAGCAGCGTAGAGGGACAGGGGGAGACCCAGTACTTC.

V and J are TRBV30 and TRBJ2-4; maybe TRBD2 (5 bases). V lost 1 base and J 1 base, leaving 11 bases between the germline ends. The V gene's germline CDR1 is GTSNPN and CDR2 SVGIG (reference sequence). The CDR3 runs 15 residues. CDR3 residues: CAWSGTGKAKNIQYF. The CDR3 bases are TGTGCCTGGAGTGGCACCGGGAAGGCCAAAAACATTCAGTACTTC.